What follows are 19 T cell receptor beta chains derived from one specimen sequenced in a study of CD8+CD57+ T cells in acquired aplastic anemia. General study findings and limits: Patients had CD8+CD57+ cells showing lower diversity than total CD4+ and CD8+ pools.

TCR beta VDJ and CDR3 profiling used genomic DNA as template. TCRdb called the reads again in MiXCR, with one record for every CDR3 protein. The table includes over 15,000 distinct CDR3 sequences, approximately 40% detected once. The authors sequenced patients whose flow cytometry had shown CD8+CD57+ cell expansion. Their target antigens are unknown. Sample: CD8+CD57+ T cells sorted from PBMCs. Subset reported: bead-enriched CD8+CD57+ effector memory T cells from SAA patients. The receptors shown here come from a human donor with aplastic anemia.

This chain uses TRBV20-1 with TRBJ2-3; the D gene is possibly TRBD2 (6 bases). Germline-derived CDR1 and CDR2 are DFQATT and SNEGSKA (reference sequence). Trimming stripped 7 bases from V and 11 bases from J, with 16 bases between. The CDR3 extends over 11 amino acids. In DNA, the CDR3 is TGCAGTGATAGGGAGGTGACACAGCAGTATTTT. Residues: CSDREVTQQYF.

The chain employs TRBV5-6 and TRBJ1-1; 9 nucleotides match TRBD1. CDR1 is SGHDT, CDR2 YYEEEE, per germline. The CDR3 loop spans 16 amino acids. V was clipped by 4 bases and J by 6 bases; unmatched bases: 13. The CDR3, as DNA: TGTGCCAGCAGCCATCCTCGAGGGGGACAGGGTCCTGAAGCTTTCTTT. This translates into CASSHPRGGQGPEAFF.

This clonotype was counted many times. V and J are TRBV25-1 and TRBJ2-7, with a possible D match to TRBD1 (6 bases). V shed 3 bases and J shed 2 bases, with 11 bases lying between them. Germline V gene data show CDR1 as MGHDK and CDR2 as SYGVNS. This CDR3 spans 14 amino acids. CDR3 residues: CASSDPGTPYEQYF. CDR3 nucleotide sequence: TGTGCCAGCAGTGATCCCGGGACACCCTACGAGCAGTACTTC.

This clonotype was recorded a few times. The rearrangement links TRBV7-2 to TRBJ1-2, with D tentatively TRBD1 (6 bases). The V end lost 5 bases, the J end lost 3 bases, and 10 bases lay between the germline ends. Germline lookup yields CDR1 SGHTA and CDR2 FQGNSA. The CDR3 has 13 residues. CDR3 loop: CASSPGTYYGYTF. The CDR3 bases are TGTGCCAGCAGCCCTGGGACATACTATGGCTACACCTTC.

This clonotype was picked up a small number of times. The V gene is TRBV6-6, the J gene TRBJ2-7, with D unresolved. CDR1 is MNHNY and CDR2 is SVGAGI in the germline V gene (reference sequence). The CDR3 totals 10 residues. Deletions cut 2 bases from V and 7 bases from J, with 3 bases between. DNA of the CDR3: TGTGCCAGCAGTTACGGTGAGCAGTACTTC. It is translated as CASSYGEQYF.

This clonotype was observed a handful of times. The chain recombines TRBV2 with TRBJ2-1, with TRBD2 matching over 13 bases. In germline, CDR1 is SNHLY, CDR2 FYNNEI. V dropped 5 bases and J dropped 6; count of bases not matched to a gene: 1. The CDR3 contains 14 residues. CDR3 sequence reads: CASSRTSGSNEQFF. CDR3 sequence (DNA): TGTGCCAGCAGTCGGACTAGCGGGAGCAATGAGCAGTTCTTC.

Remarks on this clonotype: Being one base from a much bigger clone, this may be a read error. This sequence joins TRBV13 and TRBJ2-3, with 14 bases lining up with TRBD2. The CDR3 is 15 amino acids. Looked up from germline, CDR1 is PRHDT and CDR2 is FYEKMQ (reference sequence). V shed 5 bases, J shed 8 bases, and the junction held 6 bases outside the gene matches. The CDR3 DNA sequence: TGTGCCAGCAGCCAGACTAGCGGGGGGGGCGGTACGCAGTATTTT. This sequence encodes CASSQTSGGGGTQYF.

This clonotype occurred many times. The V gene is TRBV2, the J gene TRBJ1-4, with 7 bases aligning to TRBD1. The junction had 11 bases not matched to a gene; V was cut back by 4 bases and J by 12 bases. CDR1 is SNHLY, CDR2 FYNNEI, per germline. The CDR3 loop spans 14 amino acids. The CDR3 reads CASSGRGDSWQLFF. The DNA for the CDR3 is TGTGCCAGCAGTGGGAGAGGGGACAGTTGGCAACTGTTTTTT. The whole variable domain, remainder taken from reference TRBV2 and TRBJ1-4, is EPEVTQTPSHQVTQMGQEVILRCVPISNHLYFYWYRQILGQKVEFLVSFYNNEISEKSEIFDDQFSVERPDGSNFTLKIRSTKLEDSAMYFCASSGRGDSWQLFFGSGTQLSVL.

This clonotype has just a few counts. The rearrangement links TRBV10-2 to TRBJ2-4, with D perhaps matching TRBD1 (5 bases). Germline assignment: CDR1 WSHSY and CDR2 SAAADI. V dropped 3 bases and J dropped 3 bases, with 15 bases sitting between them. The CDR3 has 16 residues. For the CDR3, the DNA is TGCGCCAGCAGTGAAGGCTTCACAGGTTTCAAAAACATTCAGTACTTC. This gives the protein CASSEGFTGFKNIQYF.

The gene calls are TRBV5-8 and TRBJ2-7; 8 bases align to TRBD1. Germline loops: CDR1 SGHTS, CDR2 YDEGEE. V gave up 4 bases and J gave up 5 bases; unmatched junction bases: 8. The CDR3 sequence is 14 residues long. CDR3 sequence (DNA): TGTGCCAGCAGCGGACAGGGCGTTGGAGACGAGCAGTACTTC. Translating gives CASSGQGVGDEQYF.

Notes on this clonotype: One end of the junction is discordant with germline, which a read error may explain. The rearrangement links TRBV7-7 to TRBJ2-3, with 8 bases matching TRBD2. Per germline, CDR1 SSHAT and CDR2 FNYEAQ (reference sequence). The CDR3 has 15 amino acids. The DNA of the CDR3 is TGTGCTAGCAGCTTAGCGGGACTAAGCACAGATACGCAGTATTTT. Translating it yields CASSLAGLSTDTQYF.

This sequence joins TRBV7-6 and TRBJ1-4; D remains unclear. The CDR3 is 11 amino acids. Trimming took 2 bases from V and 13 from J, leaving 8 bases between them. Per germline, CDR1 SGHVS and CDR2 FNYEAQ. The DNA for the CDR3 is TGTGCCAGCAGCTTACGAGGAATACTGTTTTTT. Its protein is CASSLRGILFF.

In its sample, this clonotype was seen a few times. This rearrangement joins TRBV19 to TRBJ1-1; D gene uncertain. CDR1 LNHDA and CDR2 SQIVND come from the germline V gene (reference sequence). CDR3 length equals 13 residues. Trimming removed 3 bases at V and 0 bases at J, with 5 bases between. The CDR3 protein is CASSIFLNTEAFF. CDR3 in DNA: TGTGCCAGTAGTATCTTCCTGAACACTGAAGCTTTCTTT.

This chain's CDR3 is CATSSSRSRGAYNEQFF. In DNA, the CDR3 is TGTGCCACCAGCAGCTCCAGGTCGCGGGGGGCGTACAATGAGCAGTTCTTC. The rearrangement uses TRBV15 and TRBJ2-1; 8 bases align to TRBD2. Germline V gene data show CDR1 as LNHNV and CDR2 as YYDKDF (reference sequence). With 3 bases clipped from V and 4 bases from J, the junction kept 11 bases outside the gene matches. This CDR3 is built from 17 residues.

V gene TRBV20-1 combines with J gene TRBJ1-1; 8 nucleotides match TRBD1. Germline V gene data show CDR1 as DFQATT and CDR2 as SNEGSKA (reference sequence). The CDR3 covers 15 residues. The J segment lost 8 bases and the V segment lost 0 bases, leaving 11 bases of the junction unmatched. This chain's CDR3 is CSARDMDRAVTEAFF. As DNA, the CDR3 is TGCAGTGCTAGAGATATGGACAGGGCGGTCACCGAAGCTTTCTTT.

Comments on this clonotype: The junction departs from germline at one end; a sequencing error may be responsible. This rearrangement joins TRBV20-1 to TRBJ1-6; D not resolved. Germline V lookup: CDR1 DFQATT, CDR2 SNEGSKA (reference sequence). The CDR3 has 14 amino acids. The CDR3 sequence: CSARVGYVNSPLHF. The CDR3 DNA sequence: TGCAGTGCCAGAGTGGGTTATGTGAATTCACCCCTCCACTTT.

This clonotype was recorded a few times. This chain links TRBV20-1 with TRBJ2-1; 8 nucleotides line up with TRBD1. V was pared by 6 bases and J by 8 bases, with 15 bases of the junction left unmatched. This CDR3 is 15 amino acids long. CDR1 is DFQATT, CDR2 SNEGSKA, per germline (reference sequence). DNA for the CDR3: TGCAGTGCCGATCACATCTCAGGGGGACAGGATGAGCAGTTCTTC. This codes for CSADHISGGQDEQFF.

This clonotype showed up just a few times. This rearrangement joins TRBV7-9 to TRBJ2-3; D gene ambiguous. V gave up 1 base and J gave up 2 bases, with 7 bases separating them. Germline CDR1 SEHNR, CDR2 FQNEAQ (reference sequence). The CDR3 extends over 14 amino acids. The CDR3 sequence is CASSLGSYTDTQYF. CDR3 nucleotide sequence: TGTGCCAGCAGCTTAGGCAGCTACACAGATACGCAGTATTTT.

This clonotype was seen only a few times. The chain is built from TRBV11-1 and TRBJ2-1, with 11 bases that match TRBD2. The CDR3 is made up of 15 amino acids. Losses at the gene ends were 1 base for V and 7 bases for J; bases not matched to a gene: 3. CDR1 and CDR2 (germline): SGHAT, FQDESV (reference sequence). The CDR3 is CASSLDSGRGNEQFF. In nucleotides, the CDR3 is TGTGCCAGCAGCTTAGATAGCGGGAGGGGGAATGAGCAGTTCTTC.